This T cell receptor beta chain was identified in a study of T cell changes during pregnancy in multiple sclerosis. Profiling relied on immunoSEQ multiplex PCR, and the TCRdb table lists in-frame clones only, not all of them. The table records approximately 90,000 clones, around 94% of them present only once. Trimming pared 1 base from V and 0 bases from J, leaving 14 bases between. CDR3 length: 17 residues. Germline CDR1 reads SGHRS; CDR2 reads YFSETQ. The receptor was derived from a female donor with multiple sclerosis, enrolled in a pregnancy study. The input for sequencing was peripheral blood, taken after pregnancy. V is TRBV5-1 and J is TRBJ2-4, with D possibly TRBD1 on 6 matching bases. The CDR3 DNA reads TGCGCCAGCAGCTTGCAGGGGACCATCCTAGCCAAAAACATTCAGTACTTC. Encoded protein: CASSLQGTILAKNIQYF.